A single sample is the source of the 8 T cell receptor beta chains below, sequenced in a study of OX40 agonist ivuxolimab in advanced cancers. The table came from immunoSEQ multiplex PCR; TCRdb's copy has only in-frame clones and leaves some out. Counted here are about 83,000 clones, approximately 84% occurring once; the ten biggest clones make up around 7.8%. The sample was CD4+ or CD8+ T cells sorted from blood, taken in a trial of the OX40 agonist ivuxolimab. Receptor source: an adult with an advanced solid tumor such as melanoma, head and neck, liver or kidney cancer.

The chain carries TRBV11-3 and TRBJ1-4; D is unclear. Per the germline V gene, CDR1 is SGHNT and CDR2 is YENEEA. CDR3 size: 16 residues. The V end was cut by 0 bases, the J end by 2 bases, with 10 bases between. CDR3 DNA: TGTGCCAGCAGCTTAGAGGGAGGCTTGACTAATGAAAAACTGTTTTTT. Its translation: CASSLEGGLTNEKLFF.

This clone was counted once. Distinct nucleotide sequences in the sample also encode this CDR3. J is TRBJ1-5 and V is TRBV19; 8 bases align to TRBD1. After removal of 3 bases from V and 3 bases from J, the junction contained 4 bases not matched to a gene. Germline loops: CDR1 LNHDA, CDR2 SQIVND (reference sequence). The CDR3 is 15 residues long. The CDR3 here is CASSMGDRSNQPQHF. CDR3 coding DNA: TGTGCCAGTAGTATGGGGGACAGGTCCAATCAGCCCCAGCATTTT.

The V gene is TRBV27, the J gene TRBJ2-2; D is uncertain. Trimming stripped 4 bases from V and 5 bases from J, with 5 bases between. The germline gives CDR1 MNHEY, CDR2 SMNVEV (reference sequence). The CDR3 has 12 residues. The CDR3: CASSWSTGELFF. Here the CDR3 DNA reads TGTGCCAGCAGTTGGTCGACCGGGGAGCTGTTTTTT.

The V gene is TRBV9, the J gene TRBJ2-2; D gene uncertain. The CDR3 has 14 amino acids. Looked up from germline, CDR1 is SGDLS and CDR2 is YYNGEE. Trimming cost V 4 bases and J 1 base, with 8 bases left between them. DNA of the CDR3: TGTGCCAGCAGCCCATCACAGAACACCGGGGAGCTGTTTTTT. It yields the protein CASSPSQNTGELFF.

V gene TRBV7-2 combines with J gene TRBJ2-2; a weak D match, TRBD2 (6 bases). V lost 4 bases and J 2 bases, leaving 8 bases between the germline ends. Per germline, CDR1 SGHTA and CDR2 FQGNSA. The CDR3 runs 14 residues. The CDR3 is CASSSGLNTGELFF. DNA for the CDR3: TGTGCCAGCAGCTCGGGACTTAACACCGGGGAGCTGTTTTTT.

The chain is built from TRBV19 and TRBJ1-2; TRBD1 is a possible D gene (5 bases). From germline, CDR1 is LNHDA and CDR2 SQIVND (reference sequence). With 8 bases removed from V and 6 bases from J, the gap between germline ends came to 13 bases. This CDR3 has 12 amino acids. The CDR3 nucleotides are TGTGCCAGTGGACCAGGGAGGGATGGCTACACCTTC. This sequence encodes CASGPGRDGYTF.

This clone was counted between two and nine times. The V gene is TRBV4-1, the J gene TRBJ2-7, with TRBD1 as a possible D gene (11 bases). Germline CDR1 and CDR2: MGHRA and YSYEKL. The CDR3 extends over 18 amino acids. This CDR3 is CGRTGGRQREGRPYEQYF. CDR3 sequence (DNA): TGCGGAAGGACAGGGGGCAGACAGCGGGAGGGCCGCCCCTACGAGCAGTACTTC.

The CDR3 nucleotides are TGTGCCACCAGCCTCGCAAGGTTCGGGGTCCTTGGGTACAATGAGCAGTTCTTC. This encodes CATSLARFGVLGYNEQFF. The rearrangement uses TRBV15 and TRBJ2-1; perhaps TRBD2 as D (5 bases). Trimming took 5 bases from V and 4 from J, leaving 24 bases between them. The CDR3 spans 18 residues. CDR1 and CDR2 from the germline V gene are LNHNV and YYDKDF (reference sequence).